This TCR beta chain originates from a study of T cell repertoires in cytomegalovirus infection. Across the whole study: It was the public TCR beta signatures that indicated both CMV infection and matching HLA type.

CDR1 is SQVTM and CDR2 is ANQGSEA in the germline V gene. Trimming took off 2 bases at V and 3 bases at J, with 10 bases between the two ends. The CDR3 consists of 14 residues. Study outcomes and limitations: The study identified carriers of CMV plus the relevant HLA from cumulative public TCR beta family frequency. Dominating the ex vivo response were TCR beta clonotypes that were CMV-specific and HLA-C-restricted.

Worth noting for this clonotype: Antigen unknown.

One entry per CDR3 protein, called by TCRdb with MiXCR from the reads. The sample records about 920,000 distinct CDR3 sequences, around a third being singletons. V and J are TRBV29-1 and TRBJ2-2; D is unresolved. Source: cultured CD8+ T cells from PBMCs, taken from culture after CMV antigen stimulation. This clonotype originated in a human donor in good health (CMV status not recorded). Some clones in this sample may be carry-over from other donors' samples. The CDR3 region is CSVERPPDTGELFF. The CDR3 DNA reads TGCAGCGTTGAAAGGCCCCCCGACACCGGGGAGCTGTTTTTT.